This T cell receptor (beta chain) was recorded in a study of blood T cell repertoires in COVID-19. Study overall: Researchers got acute and convalescent COVID-19 samples from the United States, Italy and Spain.

Data came from immunoSEQ multiplex PCR; TCRdb stores just in-frame clones and leaves some out. The sample includes about 96,000 clones, 70% to 90% of them seen just once. V was shortened by 2 bases and J by 0 bases, with 4 bases between the two germline ends. Germline CDR1 is SGHNT and CDR2 is YENEEA. The CDR3 covers 13 residues. The sequenced material came from peripheral blood. This receptor was identified in a human donor with COVID-19, enrolled during active disease. The donor label of this sample is uncertain. The chain uses TRBV11-3 and TRBJ1-1, with D unclear. CDR3 bases: TGTGCCAGCAGCTTACGTCTGAACACTGAAGCTTTCTTT. Translating it yields CASSLRLNTEAFF.